This T cell receptor (beta chain) was sequenced during a study of T cell changes during pregnancy in multiple sclerosis. TCRdb keeps only in-frame clones here, not all; method: immunoSEQ multiplex PCR. The sample lists tens of thousands of clones; 92% were seen once. The CDR3 runs to 17 residues. V was clipped by 4 bases and J by 0 bases, with 13 bases between them. Germline-derived CDR1 and CDR2 are SGHTA and FQGTGA. V gene TRBV7-3 combines with J gene TRBJ2-6, with D possibly being TRBD1 (5 bases). Sequenced here: CD4+ T cells from peripheral blood mononuclear cells, sampled after pregnancy. The receptor was isolated from a female donor in good health, enrolled as a control in a pregnancy study. CDR3 sequence reads: CASSSWGSSSGANVLTF. In DNA, the CDR3 is TGTGCCAGCAGCTCATGGGGCAGTTCCTCTGGGGCCAACGTCCTGACTTTC.